This T cell receptor (beta chain) was found in a study of T cell clonality in common variable immunodeficiency. Whole-study results and caveats: What drives increased CVID clonality needs T cell subpopulation sequencing.

Donors gave roughly 4.5 to 8.5 ml heparinized peripheral whole blood. Comments on this clone: What it binds is not known. The read falls 3 residues short of the CDR3 end, and the missing part is taken from the germline J gene.

Clones were sequenced by immunoSEQ multiplex PCR, and TCRdb holds only the in-frame ones, with some missing. The sample was found to contain about 43,000 clones, and every one recurs. Germline V gives CDR1 SGHAT, CDR2 FQNNGV. This CDR3 comprises 13 residues. Trimming took 4 bases from V and 8 from J; bases not matched to a gene: 4. The chain employs TRBV11-2 and TRBJ2-1; TRBD1 matches 8 bases. This sequence was found in a person aged 18 to 75 in good health. The sequenced sample was peripheral blood mononuclear cells. The CDR3 sequence: CASSYGQGYEQFF. The sequenced part of the CDR3 DNA is TGTGCCAGCAGCTATGGACAGGGCTATGAG.